This paragraph reports one TCR beta chain. It lacks a known antigen. No much larger clone exists at a distance of one base, and base qualities are not known. This sample is drawn from a study of blood T cell repertoires in COVID-19 (TCRdb year 2020). With regard to the full study: Samples covering the acute and convalescent phases of COVID-19 were provided by collaborators in the United States, Italy and Spain. The material from the prospective study consisted of cDNA or gDNA derived from T cells, B-cell-depleted T cells, or PBMCs. The dataset comprised deeply sampled blood TCRbeta repertoires from subjects exposed to, actively infected with, or recovered from COVID-19. The repertoires were made available in a free public database intended to serve as a resource for research on the immune response to SARS-CoV-2. Samples were obtained from the ongoing ImmuneRACE study (first 160 participants) and from approximately 1,200 subjects provided by 6 global collaborators. A de-identified subject ID, COVID-19 status, age in years and sex were almost always included in the sample metadata. Where available, HLA class I and class II types were taken from metadata supplied by the sample provider and were not determined by assay-based typing. Results the study describes overall, beyond this receptor: The amount of clinical and demographic metadata varied by source and participant and was provided uncurated.

The immunoSEQ Assay, a bias-controlled multiplex PCR, was used to amplify TCRbeta CDR3 regions from genomic DNA. The authors processed their data as follows. The number of nucleated cells in each sample was estimated from the amplification of reference gene primers within the assay. To quantify the absolute abundance of each unique TCRbeta CDR3 rearrangement, sequence reads were collapsed and filtered. Productive Simpson clonality was computed per sample as the square root of Simpson's diversity index over productive rearrangements. TCRdb's version of the immuneACCESS table is confined to in-frame rearrangements and falls short of the full clone set. An unresolved V gene accounts for under half of the shortfall where checked; the remainder is of unknown origin. From that table come the V and J calls and clone size; the DNA was used to work out D and trimming. Within this sample are tens of thousands of clones, with 88% of them counted one time only. Of the sample, 45% falls within the top ten clones.

The CDR3 goes from the cysteine to the phenylalanine over 14 residues. The retained sequence is limited to the CDR3, 42 bases, with the frame set at the first base. V is pruned by 6 bases and J by 6 bases, leaving 5 bases of the junction without a gene match. Looking up the germline V gene yields CDR1 MNHEY and CDR2 SVGAGI. Whole blood was collected in K2EDTA tubes by collaborating institutions according to the institutions' own protocols. For TCRbeta analysis, collaborator samples were shipped as frozen whole blood, as isolated PBMCs, or as DNA extracted from either sample type. The clonotype was recovered from a human donor in a cohort sampled during active COVID-19. Recombination joined TRBV6-5 with TRBJ2-2; 9 central bases correspond to TRBD1. The sample taken for sequencing was peripheral blood. The nucleotide sequence is given as TGTGCCAGCAGAGGGACAGGGTCTCCCGGGGAGCTGTTTTTT. Translated, this is CASRGTGSPGELFF.